This T cell receptor beta chain was captured in a study of T cells after yellow fever vaccination. The CDR3 runs to 13 residues. The V gene's germline CDR1 is DFQATT and CDR2 SNEGSKA (reference sequence). The J segment lost 4 bases and the V segment lost 0 bases, leaving 1 base of the junction unmatched. With regard to this clonotype: The target antigen is unknown.

Study outcomes and limitations: Secondary responses were weaker yet peaked faster, day 5 versus 15. Clonotypes found in both CD4 and CD8 compartments made up a small share. Any FACS-sorted repertoire could hold abundant clonotypes that contaminate it from the bulk population.

TCRdb analysed the 5' RACE reads with MiXCR anew, one entry per CDR3 protein. This table has under 350,000 distinct CDR3 sequences, approximately 4% appearing once. This chain links TRBV20-1 with TRBJ2-7, with TRBD1 identical over 9 bases. Sequencing was performed on PBMCs, taken 5 days after the yellow fever booster vaccination. This sequence originates from a man aged 18 to 29 who received the YFV17D yellow fever vaccine. The CDR3 nucleotides are TGCAGTGCTAGAGACGGGACAGGGTACGAGCAGTACTTC. Encoded protein: CSARDGTGYEQYF.